This passage covers 12 T cell receptor beta chains from one sample sequenced in a study of blood T cells in healthy people across ages. A second PCR, run for about 7 to 11 cycles, used a sample-barcoded 5' primer plus a J-beta primer mix. MiXCR, applied by TCRdb to the 5' RACE reads, yields one record per CDR3 protein. This sample has roughly 730,000 distinct CDR3 sequences; roughly 50% occur once, and the top ten carry under 30%. What was sequenced was blood. The receptors originated from a man in his forties in good health.

The J gene is TRBJ2-1, the V gene TRBV6-5, with D perhaps given as TRBD1 or TRBD2 (5 bases each). The ends were cut back, 2 bases at V and 0 bases at J, with 8 bases in the middle. The CDR3 extends over 15 amino acids. Germline-derived CDR1 and CDR2 are MNHEY and SVGAGI. The CDR3 region is CASSYTRGSYNEQFF. The CDR3 DNA reads as TGTGCCAGCAGTTACACGAGGGGCTCCTACAATGAGCAGTTCTTC.

The table lists this clonotype with a few counts. The V gene is TRBV6-2 or TRBV6-3, the J gene TRBJ2-1; 11 positions agree with TRBD1. Germline CDR1 is MNHEY and CDR2 is SVGEGT. J lost 6 bases, V lost 4 bases, and 8 bases had no gene match. This CDR3 has 16 amino acids. CDR3 in DNA: TGTGCCAGCAGTTCCAACCGGGACAGGGGGGTCAATGAGCAGTTCTTC. Translation: CASSSNRDRGVNEQFF.

This clonotype was picked up a small number of times. This rearrangement joins TRBV12-3 or TRBV12-4 to TRBJ2-3; D gene ambiguous. The CDR3 is 16 amino acids. The V end lost 2 bases, the J end lost 5 bases, and 17 bases lay between the germline ends. The CDR3 nucleotides read TGTGCCAGCAGTTTAATTGGGTCGGTACCGGGAGATACGCAGTATTTT. Residues: CASSLIGSVPGDTQYF.

This rearrangement joins TRBV4-2 to TRBJ2-7; possible D gene TRBD2, 5 bases. The V end was cut by 4 bases, the J end by 3 bases, with 19 bases between. Germline CDR1 and CDR2: LGHNA and YNFKEQ. The CDR3 runs to 16 residues. For the CDR3, the DNA is TGTGCCAGCAGCCCCTTTTCCGGGGATGAGGTCTACGAGCAGTACTTC. Its translation: CASSPFSGDEVYEQYF.

The J gene is TRBJ1-2, the V gene TRBV4-1; D gene unclear. Germline V gives CDR1 MGHRA, CDR2 YSYEKL. This CDR3 has 14 amino acids. Between the trimmed V and J ends, which lost 0 bases and 4 bases, there was a span of 9 bases. The CDR3 nucleotides read TGCGCCAGCAGCCAAGAGACACGAAGCTATGGCTACACCTTC. It is translated as CASSQETRSYGYTF.

This rearrangement joins TRBV20-1 to TRBJ2-3, with 11 positions matching TRBD2. With 6 bases clipped from V and 0 bases from J, the junction kept 14 bases outside the gene matches. This CDR3 has 18 residues. Germline CDR1 and CDR2: DFQATT and SNEGSKA (reference sequence). Here the CDR3 reads CSALGLAGGITSTDTQYF. The CDR3 nucleotides read TGCAGTGCCCTGGGGCTAGCGGGGGGAATTACTAGCACAGATACGCAGTATTTT.

J is TRBJ2-6 and V is TRBV6-5; D is perhaps TRBD1 (6 bases). The germline V gene encodes CDR1 MNHEY and CDR2 SVGAGI. The V end lost 2 bases, the J end lost 1 base, and 9 bases lay between the germline ends. CDR3 length: 16 amino acids. The CDR3 DNA reads TGTGCCAGCAGTTACGCAACAGGGTCTGGGGCCAACGTCCTGACTTTC. Encoded protein: CASSYATGSGANVLTF.

As concerns this clonotype: Sequence at one end of the junction differs from germline and may be a read error. The V gene is TRBV24-1, the J gene TRBJ2-7, with a weak D call TRBD1 (5 bases). The germline gives CDR1 KGHDR, CDR2 SFDVKD. CDR3 length: 17 residues. CDR3 loop: CATSDSHGRADPYERYF. CDR3 in DNA: TGTGCCACCAGTGATTCCCACGGCAGGGCGGACCCCTACGAGCGGTACTTC.

This chain connects TRBV28 to TRBJ1-4; TRBD1 is a possible D gene (6 bases). The CDR3 consists of 15 residues. V lost 7 bases and J 1 base, leaving 13 bases between the germline ends. Germline V gene lookup returns CDR1 MDHEN and CDR2 SYDVKM. The CDR3 loop is CASISTGITNEKLFF. CDR3 in DNA: TGTGCCAGCATCAGTACAGGGATAACTAATGAAAAACTGTTTTTT.

J is TRBJ2-5 and V is TRBV5-1; a possible D gene is TRBD1 (7 bases). Germline values: CDR1 SGHRS, CDR2 YFSETQ. V shed 4 bases and J shed 4 bases, with 26 bases lying between them. CDR3 length: 18 residues. The CDR3 reads CASSQRRDSLLQGETQYF. CDR3 in DNA: TGCGCCAGCAGCCAGAGGCGGGACAGTCTACTACAGGGAGAGACCCAGTACTTC.

This sequence joins TRBV27 and TRBJ2-6; D unclear. Trimming took 6 bases from V and 0 from J, leaving 18 bases between them. The germline V gene encodes CDR1 MNHEY and CDR2 SMNVEV (reference sequence). This CDR3 is built from 18 residues. DNA of the CDR3: TGTGCCAGCAGCCCCTTGGGGATTGCCAGCTCTGGGGCCAACGTCCTGACTTTC. It encodes CASSPLGIASSGANVLTF.

The chain uses TRBV20-1 and TRBJ2-5, with 11 bases aligning to TRBD2. Gene TRBJ2-7 matches the end of the DNA better, so the J call may be wrong. The germline CDR1 and CDR2 sequences are DFQATT and SNEGSKA (reference sequence). This CDR3 region has 15 residues. CDR3 nucleotides: TGCAGTGCTAGAGACCTTTCCGGGACTAGCGGCGAGCAGTACTTC. Protein: CSARDLSGTSGEQYF.